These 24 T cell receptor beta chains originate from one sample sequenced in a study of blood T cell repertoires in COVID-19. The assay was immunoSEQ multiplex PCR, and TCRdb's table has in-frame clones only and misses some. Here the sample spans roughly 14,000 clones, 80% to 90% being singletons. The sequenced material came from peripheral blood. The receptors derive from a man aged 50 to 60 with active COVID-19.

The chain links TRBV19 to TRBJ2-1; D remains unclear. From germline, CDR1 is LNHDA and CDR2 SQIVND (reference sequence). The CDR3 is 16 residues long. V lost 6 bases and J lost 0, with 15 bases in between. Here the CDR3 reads CASREGGSTSYNEQFF. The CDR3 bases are TGTGCCAGTAGGGAAGGCGGTTCCACCTCCTACAATGAGCAGTTCTTC. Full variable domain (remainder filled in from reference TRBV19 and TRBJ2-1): DGGITQSPKYLFRKEGQNVTLSCEQNLNHDAMYWYRQDPGQGLRLIYYSQIVNDFQKGDIAEGYSVSREKKESFPLTVTSAQKNPTAFYLCASREGGSTSYNEQFFGPGTRLTVL.

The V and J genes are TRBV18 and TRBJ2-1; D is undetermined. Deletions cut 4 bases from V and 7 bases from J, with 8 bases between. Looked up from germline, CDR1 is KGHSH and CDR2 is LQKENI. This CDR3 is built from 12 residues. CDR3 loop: CASSREANEQFF. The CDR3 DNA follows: TGTGCCAGCTCACGAGAAGCAAATGAGCAGTTCTTC.

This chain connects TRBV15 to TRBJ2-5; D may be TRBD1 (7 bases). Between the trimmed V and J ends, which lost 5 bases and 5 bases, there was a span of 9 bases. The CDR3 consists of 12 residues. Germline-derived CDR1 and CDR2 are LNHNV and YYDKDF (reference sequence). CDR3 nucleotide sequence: TGTGCCACCAGCTCAGGGGGGGAGACCCAGTACTTC. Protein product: CATSSGGETQYF.

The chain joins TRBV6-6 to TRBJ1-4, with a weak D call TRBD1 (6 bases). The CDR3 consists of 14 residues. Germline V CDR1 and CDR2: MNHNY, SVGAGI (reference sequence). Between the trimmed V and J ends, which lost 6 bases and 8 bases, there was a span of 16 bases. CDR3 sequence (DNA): TGTGCCAGCAGACCAACAGGGTTTAGCGAAAAACTGTTTTTT. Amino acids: CASRPTGFSEKLFF.

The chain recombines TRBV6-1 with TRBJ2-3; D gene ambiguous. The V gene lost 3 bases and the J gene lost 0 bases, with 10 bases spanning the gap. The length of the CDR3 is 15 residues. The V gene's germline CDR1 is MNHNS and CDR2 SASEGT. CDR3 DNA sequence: TGTGCCAGCAGTGAGAGGAAAACTAGCACAGATACGCAGTATTTT. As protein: CASSERKTSTDTQYF.

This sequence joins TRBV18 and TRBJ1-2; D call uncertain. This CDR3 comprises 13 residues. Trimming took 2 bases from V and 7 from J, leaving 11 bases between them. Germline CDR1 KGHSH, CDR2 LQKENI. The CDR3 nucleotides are TGTGCCAGCTCACCAATTAAGGAGGCTGGCTACACCTTC. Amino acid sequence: CASSPIKEAGYTF.

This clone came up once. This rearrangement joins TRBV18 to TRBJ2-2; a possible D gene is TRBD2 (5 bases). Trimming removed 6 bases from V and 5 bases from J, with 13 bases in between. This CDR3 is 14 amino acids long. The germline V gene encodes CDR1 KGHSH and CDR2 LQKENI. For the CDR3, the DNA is TGTGCCAGCTCTCTCAAACCGGGGACCGGGGAGCTGTTTTTT. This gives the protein CASSLKPGTGELFF.

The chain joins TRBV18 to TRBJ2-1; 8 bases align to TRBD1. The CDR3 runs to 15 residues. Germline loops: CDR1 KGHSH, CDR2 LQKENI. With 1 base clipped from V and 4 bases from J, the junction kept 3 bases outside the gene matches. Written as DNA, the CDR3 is TGTGCCAGCTCACCACTTGGGACAGGATACAATGAGCAGTTCTTC. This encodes CASSPLGTGYNEQFF. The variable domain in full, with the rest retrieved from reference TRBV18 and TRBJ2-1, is NAGVMQNPRHLVRRRGQEARLRCSPMKGHSHVYWYRQLPEEGLKFMVYLQKENIIDESGMPKERFSAEFPKEGPSILRIQQVVRGDSAAYFCASSPLGTGYNEQFFGPGTRLTVL.

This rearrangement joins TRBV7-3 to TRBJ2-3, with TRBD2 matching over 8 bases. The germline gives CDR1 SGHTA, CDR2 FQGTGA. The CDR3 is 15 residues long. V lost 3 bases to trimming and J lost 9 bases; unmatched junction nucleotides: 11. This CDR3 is CASSFQNSGIGTQYF. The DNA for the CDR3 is TGTGCCAGCAGCTTTCAGAATAGCGGGATCGGGACGCAGTATTTT.

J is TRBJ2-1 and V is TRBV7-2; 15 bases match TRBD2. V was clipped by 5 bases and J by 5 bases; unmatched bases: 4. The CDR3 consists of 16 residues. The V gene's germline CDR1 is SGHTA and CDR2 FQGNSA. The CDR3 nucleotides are TGTGCCAGCAGCCGGACTAGCGGGAGGGCCAACAATGAGCAGTTCTTC. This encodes CASSRTSGRANNEQFF. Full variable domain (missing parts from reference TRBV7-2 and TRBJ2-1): GAGVSQSPSNKVTEKGKDVELRCDPISGHTALYWYRQSLGQGLEFLIYFQGNSAPDKSGLPSDRFSAERTGGSVSTLTIQRTQQEDSAVYLCASSRTSGRANNEQFFGPGTRLTVL.

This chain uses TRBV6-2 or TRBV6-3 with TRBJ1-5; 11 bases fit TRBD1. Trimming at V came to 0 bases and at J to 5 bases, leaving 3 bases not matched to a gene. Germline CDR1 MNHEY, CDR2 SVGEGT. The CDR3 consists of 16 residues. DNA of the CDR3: TGTGCCAGCAGTTACTCTAGGACAGGGGGCTATCAGCCCCAGCATTTT. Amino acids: CASSYSRTGGYQPQHF.

CDR3 sequence reads: CASSLTDRGEQYF. CDR3 DNA sequence: TGCGCCAGCAGCCTAACCGACAGGGGCGAGCAGTACTTC. The rearrangement joins TRBV5-1 to TRBJ2-7; the match to TRBD1 covers 8 bases. Germline values: CDR1 SGHRS, CDR2 YFSETQ. Trimming at V came to 4 bases and at J to 6 bases, leaving 6 bases not matched to a gene. The CDR3 sequence is 13 residues long. The variable domain in full, completed from reference TRBV5-1 and TRBJ2-7, reads KAGVTQTPRYLIKTRGQQVTLSCSPISGHRSVSWYQQTPGQGLQFLFEYFSETQRNKGNFPGRFSGRQFSNSRSEMNVSTLELGDSALYLCASSLTDRGEQYFGPGTRLTVT.

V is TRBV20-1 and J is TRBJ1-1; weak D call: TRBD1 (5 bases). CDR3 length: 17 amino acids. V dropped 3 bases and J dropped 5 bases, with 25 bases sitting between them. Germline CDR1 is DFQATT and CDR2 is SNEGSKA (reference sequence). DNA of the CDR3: TGCAGTGCTAGTGATCTGTTTGTGCAGGGATCGAGTACTGAAGCTTTCTTT. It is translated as CSASDLFVQGSSTEAFF.

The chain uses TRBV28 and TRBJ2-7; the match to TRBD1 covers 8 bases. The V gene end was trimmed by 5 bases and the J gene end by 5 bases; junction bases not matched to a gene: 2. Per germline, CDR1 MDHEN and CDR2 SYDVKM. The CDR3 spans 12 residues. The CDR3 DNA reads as TGTGCCAGCAGTGAACAGGGGGACGAGCAGTACTTC. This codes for CASSEQGDEQYF.

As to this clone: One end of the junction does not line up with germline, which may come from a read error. DNA of the CDR3: TGTGCTAGCAGCTTAAACCCCGGGACAGATTACACCGGGGAGCTGTTTTTT. Its translation is CASSLNPGTDYTGELFF. This sequence joins TRBV7-7 and TRBJ2-2, with TRBD1 matching over 7 bases. The germline gives CDR1 SSHAT, CDR2 FNYEAQ (reference sequence). CDR3 length equals 17 residues. The variable domain in full, completed from reference TRBV7-7 and TRBJ2-2, reads GAGVSQSPRYKVTKRGQDVTLRCDPISSHATLYWYQQALGQGPEFLTYFNYEAQPDKSGLPSDRFSAERPEGSISTLTIQRTEQRDSAMYRCASSLNPGTDYTGELFFGEGSRLTVL.

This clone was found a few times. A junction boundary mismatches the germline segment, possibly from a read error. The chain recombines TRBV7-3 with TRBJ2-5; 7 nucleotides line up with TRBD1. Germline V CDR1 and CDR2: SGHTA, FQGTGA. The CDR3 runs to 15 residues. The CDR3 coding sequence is TGTGCCAGCAGCCTAACAGGGGCTCAGGCGGAGACCCAGTACTTC. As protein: CASSLTGAQAETQYF. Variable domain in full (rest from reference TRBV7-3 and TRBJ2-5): GAGVSQTPSNKVTEKGKYVELRCDPISGHTALYWYRQSLGQGPEFLIYFQGTGAADDSGLPNDRFFAVRPEGSVSTLKIQRTERGDSAVYLCASSLTGAQAETQYFGPGTRLLVL.

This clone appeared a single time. CDR3 DNA: TGTGCCAGTAGTAGAGGGACTAGCGGGAGAGACATTCAGTACTTC. Residues: CASSRGTSGRDIQYF. The V and J genes are TRBV19 and TRBJ2-4, with 14 bases that match TRBD2. This CDR3 spans 15 amino acids. After removal of 4 bases from V and 8 bases from J, the junction contained 4 bases not matched to a gene. Germline CDR1 LNHDA, CDR2 SQIVND (reference sequence).

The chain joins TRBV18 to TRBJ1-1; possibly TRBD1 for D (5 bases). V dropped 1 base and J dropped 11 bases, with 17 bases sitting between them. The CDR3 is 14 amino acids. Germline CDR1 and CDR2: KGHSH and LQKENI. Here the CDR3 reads CASSPRKDRGRAFF. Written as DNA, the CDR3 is TGTGCCAGCTCACCACGAAAGGATAGGGGCAGGGCTTTCTTT.

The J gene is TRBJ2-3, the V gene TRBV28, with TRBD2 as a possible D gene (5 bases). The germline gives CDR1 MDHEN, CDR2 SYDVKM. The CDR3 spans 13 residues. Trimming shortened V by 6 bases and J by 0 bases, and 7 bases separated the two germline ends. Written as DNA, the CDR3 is TGTGCCAGCAGGACTACTAGCACAGATACGCAGTATTTT. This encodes CASRTTSTDTQYF.

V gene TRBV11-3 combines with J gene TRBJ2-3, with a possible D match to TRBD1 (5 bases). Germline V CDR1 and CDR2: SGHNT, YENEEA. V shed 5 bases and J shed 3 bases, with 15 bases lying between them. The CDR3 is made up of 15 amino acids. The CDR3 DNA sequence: TGTGCCAGCAGCCCCACCAGGGTCTTTACAGATACGCAGTATTTT. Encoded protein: CASSPTRVFTDTQYF.

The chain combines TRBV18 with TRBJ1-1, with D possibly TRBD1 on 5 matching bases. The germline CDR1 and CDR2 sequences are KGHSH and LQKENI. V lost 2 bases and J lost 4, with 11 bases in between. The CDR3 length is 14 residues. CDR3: CASSPLGRSTEAFF. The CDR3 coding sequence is TGTGCCAGCTCACCATTGGGGCGGTCCACTGAAGCTTTCTTT.

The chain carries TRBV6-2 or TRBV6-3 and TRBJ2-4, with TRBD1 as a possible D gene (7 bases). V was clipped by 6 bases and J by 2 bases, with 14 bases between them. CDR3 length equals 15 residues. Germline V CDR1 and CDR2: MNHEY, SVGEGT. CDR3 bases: TGTGCCAGCAGCATCAGGGGGGCGCCCAAAAACATTCAGTACTTC. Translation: CASSIRGAPKNIQYF.

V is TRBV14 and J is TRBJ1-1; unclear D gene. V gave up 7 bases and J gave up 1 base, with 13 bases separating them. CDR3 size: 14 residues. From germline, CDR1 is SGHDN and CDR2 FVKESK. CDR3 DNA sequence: TGTGCCAGCACGAGATTTATCGGGAACACTGAAGCTTTCTTT. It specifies CASTRFIGNTEAFF.

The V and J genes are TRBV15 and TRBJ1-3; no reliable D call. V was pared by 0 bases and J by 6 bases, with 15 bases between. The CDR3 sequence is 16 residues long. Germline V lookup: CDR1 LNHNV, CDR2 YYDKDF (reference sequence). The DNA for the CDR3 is TGTGCCACCAGCAGAGATCGACGGGAAATAGAAAACACCATATATTTT. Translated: CATSRDRREIENTIYF.